This T cell receptor beta chain was sequenced for a study of blood T cells in healthy people across ages. The use of a sample-barcoded 5' primer and a J-beta primer mix characterized a second PCR of about 6 to 11 cycles. Every single cDNA molecule received a tag from a template-switch adaptor with 12 random nucleotides. Each CDR3 protein is one row after TCRdb ran MiXCR on the 5' RACE reads. This table has more than 650,000 distinct CDR3 sequences, roughly 24% appearing once. In its sample, this clonotype was seen a few times. V shed 4 bases and J shed 5 bases, with 18 bases lying between them. CDR1 is MDHEN and CDR2 is SYDVKM in the germline V gene. The CDR3 covers 16 residues. These data also featured in a second study, about T cells of mothers and their children. That study adds: The data showed no persistent microchimeric T cell clones.

The sample was blood. The V gene is TRBV28, the J gene TRBJ1-5, with D perhaps matching TRBD1 (6 bases). The clonotype originates from a boy aged 5-17 years in good health. The CDR3 region is CASSSRLTGLYQPQHF. CDR3 in DNA: TGTGCCAGCAGTTCCCGTTTAACAGGGCTTTATCAGCCCCAGCATTTT.